The clone carrying this T cell receptor (beta chain) appeared many times. This beta chain is a stray read from a library made for alpha chains; its abundance is not meaningful. This sample was included in a study of spatial heterogeneity in lung cancer. Each CDR3 protein is one row after TCRdb ran MiXCR on the 5' RACE reads. The table shows about 13,000 distinct CDR3 sequences, with more than 4.5% occurring only once. Documented time point: sample taken at primary tumor resection. The study sequenced unsorted whole RNA from tumor, nontumor lung or frozen PBMC. The roughly 79 donors had untreated early-stage non-small cell lung cancer. The ends were cut back, 5 bases at V and 9 bases at J, with 10 bases in the middle. Germline loops: CDR1 SGHTA, CDR2 FQGNSA. CDR3 size: 11 residues.

The sequencing here drew on lung tumor tissue, taken at surgery. The V and J genes are TRBV7-2 and TRBJ1-1, with D unclear. The source is a human donor with early-stage non-small cell lung cancer. The DNA of the CDR3 is TGTGCCAGCAGCGTACGACTGAAAGCTTTCTTT. It yields the protein CASSVRLKAFF. Full variable domain (remainder filled in from reference TRBV7-2 and TRBJ1-1): GAGVSQSPSNKVTEKGKDVELRCDPISGHTALYWYRQSLGQGLEFLIYFQGNSAPDKSGLPSDRFSAERTGGSVSTLTIQRTQQEDSAVYLCASSVRLKAFFGQGTRLTVV.